This T cell receptor beta chain comes out of a study of regulatory T cells in long-lasting Graves disease. As to time point: newly diagnosed GD, antithyroid drugs for less than 3 months. There was RNA extracted from PBMCs, and the TCR library was made from it. Germline V CDR1 and CDR2: SGHAT, FQNNGV. The junction had 12 bases not matched to a gene; V was cut back by 1 base and J by 5 bases. This CDR3 has 18 residues. This clonotype has at least ten counts. Researchers made TCR beta libraries by using iRepertoire HTBI primers and running Arm-PCR on CDR3 regions. TCRdb re-analysed the multiplex PCR reads in MiXCR, keeping a single row per CDR3 protein. The data show under 450,000 distinct CDR3 sequences, around 16% seen once. In addition, the sample was reused for a study of T cells in Graves' hyperthyroidism and ophthalmopathy.

This chain links TRBV11-2 with TRBJ2-1, with 9 nucleotides matching TRBD2. The clonotype originates from a woman under 30 with Graves disease. This sample comprised peripheral blood mononuclear cells (PBMCs), obtained at new diagnosis, from a patient treated with antithyroid drugs. This CDR3 reads CASSLGLAGASLHNEQFF. In DNA form, the CDR3 reads TGTGCCAGCAGCTTAGGATTAGCGGGAGCTTCCCTTCACAATGAGCAGTTCTTC.